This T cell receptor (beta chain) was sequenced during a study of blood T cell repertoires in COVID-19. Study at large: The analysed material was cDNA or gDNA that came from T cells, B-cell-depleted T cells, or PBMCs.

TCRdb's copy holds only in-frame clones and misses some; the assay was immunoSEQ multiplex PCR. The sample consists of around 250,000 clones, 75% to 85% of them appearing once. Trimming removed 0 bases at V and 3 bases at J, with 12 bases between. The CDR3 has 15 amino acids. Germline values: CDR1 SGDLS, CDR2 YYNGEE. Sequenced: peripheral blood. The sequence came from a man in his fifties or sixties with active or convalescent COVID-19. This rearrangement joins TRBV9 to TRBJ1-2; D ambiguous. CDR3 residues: CASSVGIPRDYGYTF. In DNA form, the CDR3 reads TGTGCCAGCAGCGTAGGAATTCCCCGAGACTATGGCTACACCTTC.